What follows is one T cell receptor beta chain and its context. Produced via immunoSEQ multiplex PCR; TCRdb's table is partial and in-frame only. The data contain 190,000 or so clones, more than 70% of them singletons. This sample is part of a study of T cell responses to AZD1222 COVID-19 vaccine. Per germline, CDR1 SGHVS and CDR2 FQNEAQ. Trimming left V 5 bases short and J 0 bases short, with 12 bases between. The length of the CDR3 is 15 residues. V is TRBV7-8 and J is TRBJ2-3; the D gene is possibly TRBD2 (5 bases). The sequences come from peripheral blood, collected 28 days after the second AZD1222 dose. The sequence was obtained from an adult who received the AZD1222 COVID-19 vaccine. The CDR3 region has the DNA TGTGCCAGCAGCCTCCAGCGGATTAGCACAGATACGCAGTATTTT. Amino acid sequence: CASSLQRISTDTQYF.